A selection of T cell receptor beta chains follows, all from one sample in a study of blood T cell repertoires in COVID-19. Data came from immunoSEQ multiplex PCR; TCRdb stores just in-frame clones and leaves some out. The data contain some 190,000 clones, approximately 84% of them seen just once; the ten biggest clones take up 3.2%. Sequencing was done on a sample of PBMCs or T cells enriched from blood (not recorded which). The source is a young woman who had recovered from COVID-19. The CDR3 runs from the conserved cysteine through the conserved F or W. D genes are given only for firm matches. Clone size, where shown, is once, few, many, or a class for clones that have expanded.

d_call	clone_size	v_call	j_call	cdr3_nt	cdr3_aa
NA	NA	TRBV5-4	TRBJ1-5	TGTGCCAGCAGCTTGTTTTCAGGATCCAATAGCAATCAGCCCCAGCATTTT	CASSLFSGSNSNQPQHF
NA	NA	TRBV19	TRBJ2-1	TGTGCCAGTAGCTCGTGGGGGGGGGCGTCCTACAATGAGCAGTTCTTC	CASSSWGGASYNEQFF
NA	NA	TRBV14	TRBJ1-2	TGTGCCAGCAGCCAAGATTTTGGTTCCGGCTATGGCTACACCTTC	CASSQDFGSGYGYTF
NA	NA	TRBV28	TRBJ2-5	TGTGCCAGCAGTTCTAACCCGGGAGTGTTAGGTGGAGAGACCCAGTACTTC	CASSSNPGVLGGETQYF
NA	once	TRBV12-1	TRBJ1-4	TGTGCCAGCAGCTTGCACCACACCGACGGAGCTGAAAAACTGTTTTTT	CASSLHHTDGAEKLFF
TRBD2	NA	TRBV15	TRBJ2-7	TGTGCCACCAGCAGAGATAAACGGGAGGTCTCCGAGCAGTACTTC	CATSRDKREVSEQYF
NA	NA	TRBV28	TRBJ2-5	TGTGCCAGCAGCCAAACCCATGGGGGCGCAGAGACCCAGTACTTC	CASSQTHGGAETQYF
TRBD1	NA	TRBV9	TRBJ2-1	TGTGCCAGCAGCCCTAGTATCCAAGGGACGGGACAGGGGGTAAGGAATGAGCAGTTCTTC	CASSPSIQGTGQGVRNEQFF
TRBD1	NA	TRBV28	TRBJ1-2	TGTGCCAGCAGTTCCCACAGGGGGCTGGACTATGGCTACACCTTC	CASSSHRGLDYGYTF
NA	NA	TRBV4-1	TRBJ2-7	TGCGCCAGCAGCCAAACGCCGGGACTCCCCCACGAGCAGTACTTC	CASSQTPGLPHEQYF
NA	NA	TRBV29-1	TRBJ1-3	TGCAGCGGAGGGACAACGGAAAACACCATATATTTT	CSGGTTENTIYF
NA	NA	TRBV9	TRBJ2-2	TGTGCCAGCAGCGTAGAAGGTGGGGCCGCGCCCGGGGAGCTGTTTTTT	CASSVEGGAAPGELFF
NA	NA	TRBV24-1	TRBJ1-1	TGTGCCACCAGTGCCACGTCTTACAGCAACACTGAAGCTTTCTTT	CATSATSYSNTEAFF
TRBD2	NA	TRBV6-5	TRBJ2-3	TGTGCCAGCAGTCCCCAGCGGGGGGGGACAGATACGCAGTATTTT	CASSPQRGGTDTQYF
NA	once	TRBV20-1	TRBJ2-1	TGCAGTGCTAGTGAGGCTAGCCCTGATGAGCAGTTCTTC	CSASEASPDEQFF
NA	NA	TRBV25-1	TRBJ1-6	TGTGCCAGCAGCCGGGGAGGAGGAAATTCACCCCTCCACTTT	CASSRGGGNSPLHF
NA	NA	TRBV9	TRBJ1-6	TGTGCCAGCAGCGTACGGGATTCACCCCTCCACTTT	CASSVRDSPLHF
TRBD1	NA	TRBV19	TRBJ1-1	TGTGCCAGCTCGTTCTGGCAGGGGGCACCGAACACTGAAGCTTTCTTT	CASSFWQGAPNTEAFF
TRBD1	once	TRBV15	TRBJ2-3	TGTGCCACCAGCAGACCCCGGGGGACAGGGCATACAGATACGCAGTATTTT	CATSRPRGTGHTDTQYF
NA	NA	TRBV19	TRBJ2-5	TGTGCCAGTAGTGAGCGGGAGACCCAGTACTTC	CASSERETQYF
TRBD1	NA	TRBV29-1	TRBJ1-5	TGCAGCGTTGGACAGGGAAATCAGCCCCAGCATTTT	CSVGQGNQPQHF
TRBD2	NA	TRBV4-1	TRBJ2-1	TGCGCCAGCAGCCAAGAGGGGGGGTTGGTCAATGAGCAGTTCTTC	CASSQEGGLVNEQFF
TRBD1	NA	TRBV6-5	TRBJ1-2	TGTGCCAGCAGGGGACAGGCCCTTCTTTACTATGGCTACACCTTC	CASRGQALLYYGYTF
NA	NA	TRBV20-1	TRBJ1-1	TGCAGTGCTTTCAGGTCGTCTGAAGCTTTCTTT	CSAFRSSEAFF
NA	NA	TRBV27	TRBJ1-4	TGTGCCAGCACACCGGCCGGGACACTTAATGAAAAACTGTTTTTT	CASTPAGTLNEKLFF
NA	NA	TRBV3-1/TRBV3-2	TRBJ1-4	TGTGCCAGCAGCCAGCTGACATCCGCTAATGAAAAACTGTTTTTT	CASSQLTSANEKLFF
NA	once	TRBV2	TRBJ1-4	TGTGCCAGCAGTGGCGCAGGGAGGGCAACTAATGAAAAACTGTTTTTT	CASSGAGRATNEKLFF
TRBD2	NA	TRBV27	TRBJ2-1	TGTGCCAGCAGTACCCGCCGCAGGAGCGGGAGATACAATGAGCAGTTCTTC	CASSTRRRSGRYNEQFF
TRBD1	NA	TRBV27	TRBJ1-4	TGTGCCAGCAGTTTAAGGACAGGGACTAATGAAAAACTGTTTTTT	CASSLRTGTNEKLFF
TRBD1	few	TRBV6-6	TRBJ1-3	TGTGCCAGCAGTCCATCCTCGGGACAGGCTAGCTCTGGAAACACCATATATTTT	CASSPSSGQASSGNTIYF
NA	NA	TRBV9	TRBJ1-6	TGTGCCAGCAGCGCCAGGGAGGGTAATTCACCCCTCCACTTT	CASSAREGNSPLHF
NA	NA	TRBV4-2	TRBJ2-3	TGTGCCAGCAGCCCGGGGTCCGATACGCAGTATTTT	CASSPGSDTQYF
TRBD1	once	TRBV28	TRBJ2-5	TGTGCCAGCAGTTTACAGGGGGTAGACGAGACCCAGTACTTC	CASSLQGVDETQYF
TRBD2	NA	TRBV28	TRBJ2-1	TGTGCCAGCAGGGGGGGGGCTAGCGGGAATACTGAGCAGTTCTTC	CASRGGASGNTEQFF
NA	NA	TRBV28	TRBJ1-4	TGTGCCAGCAGTTCCTCGGGACTCATAAATGAAAAACTGTTTTTT	CASSSSGLINEKLFF
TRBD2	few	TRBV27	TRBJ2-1	TGTGCCACAGCCTCCCCTAGCGGGAGTCGTGATGAGCAGTTCTTC	CATASPSGSRDEQFF
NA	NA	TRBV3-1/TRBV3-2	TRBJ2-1	TGTGCCAGCAGCCAAGGCCTAGAATACAATGAGCAGTTCTTC	CASSQGLEYNEQFF
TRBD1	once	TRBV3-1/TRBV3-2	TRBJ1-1	TGTGCCAGCAGCCAAGGACAGGGGTTGACTGAAGCTTTCTTT	CASSQGQGLTEAFF
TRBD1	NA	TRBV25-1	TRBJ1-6	TGTGCCAGCAGTGCCACGGGACAGGAAAATTCACCCCTCCACTTT	CASSATGQENSPLHF
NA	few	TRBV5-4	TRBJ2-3	TGTGCCAGCAGCTTGCCCCCTGCGGGGCCAAGCACAGATACGCAGTATTTT	CASSLPPAGPSTDTQYF
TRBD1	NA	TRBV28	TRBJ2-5	TGTGCCAGCAGTTTTAGGACAGGGGAAGGGGGAGAGACCCAGTACTTC	CASSFRTGEGGETQYF
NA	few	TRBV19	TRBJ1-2	TGTGCCAGTAGTGCCACTACAGGGAAAAGCTATGGCTACACCTTC	CASSATTGKSYGYTF
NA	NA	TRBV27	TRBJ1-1	TGTGCCACACAACGGGGGGGCATGAACACTGAAGCTTTCTTT	CATQRGGMNTEAFF
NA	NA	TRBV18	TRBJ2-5	TGTGCCAGCTCACCAGGTCGAGACGGTGGGCCCCAGTACTTC	CASSPGRDGGPQYF
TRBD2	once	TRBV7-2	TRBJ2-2	TGTGCCAGCAGCGCCCTAGCGGGAAACACCGGGGAGCTGTTTTTT	CASSALAGNTGELFF
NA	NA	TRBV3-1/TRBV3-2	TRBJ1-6	TGTGCCACCTCCCCGGTCGAATATAATTCACCCCTCCACTTT	CATSPVEYNSPLHF
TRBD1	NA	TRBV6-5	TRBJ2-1	TGTGCCAGCACCCAACGACAGGGGGCATCGAATGAGCAGTTCTTC	CASTQRQGASNEQFF
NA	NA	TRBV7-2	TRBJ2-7	TGTGCCAGCAGCCCTCTGAGCCTGCGCGAGCAGTACTTC	CASSPLSLREQYF
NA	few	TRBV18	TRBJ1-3	TGTGCCAGCTCATCCGCCAGCTCTGGAAACACCATATATTTT	CASSSASSGNTIYF
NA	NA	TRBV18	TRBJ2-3	TGTGCCAGCTCACCGGCTAGCCGGGGAGATACGCAGTATTTT	CASSPASRGDTQYF
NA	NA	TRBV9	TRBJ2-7	TGTGCCAGCAGCGAATCCCCCAGGGCCTACGAGCAGTACTTC	CASSESPRAYEQYF
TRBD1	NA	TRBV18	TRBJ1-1	TGTGCCAGCTCACCAGACAGGGGGTATGCTGAAGCTTTCTTT	CASSPDRGYAEAFF
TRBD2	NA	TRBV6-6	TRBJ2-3	TGTGCCAGCAGCACGACTAGCGGGAGCGCAGATACGCAGTATTTT	CASSTTSGSADTQYF
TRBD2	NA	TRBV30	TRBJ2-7	TGTGCCTGGAGTGTGCTAGCGGGAGGGCCATACGAGCAGTACTTC	CAWSVLAGGPYEQYF
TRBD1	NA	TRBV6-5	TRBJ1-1	TGTGCCAGCAGTTGGGACAGTGGCACTGAAGCTTTCTTT	CASSWDSGTEAFF
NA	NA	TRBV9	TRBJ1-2	TGTGCCAGCAGCGTAACCGGGACACCAAGCGGTGGCTACACCTTC	CASSVTGTPSGGYTF
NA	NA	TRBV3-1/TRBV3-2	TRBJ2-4	TGTGCCAGCAGCCAAACCATATCACTAGCCAAAAACATTCAGTACTTC	CASSQTISLAKNIQYF
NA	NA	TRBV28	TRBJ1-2	TGTGCCAGCAGTTTATCAGGCGGGGCCGGTGGCTACACCTTC	CASSLSGGAGGYTF